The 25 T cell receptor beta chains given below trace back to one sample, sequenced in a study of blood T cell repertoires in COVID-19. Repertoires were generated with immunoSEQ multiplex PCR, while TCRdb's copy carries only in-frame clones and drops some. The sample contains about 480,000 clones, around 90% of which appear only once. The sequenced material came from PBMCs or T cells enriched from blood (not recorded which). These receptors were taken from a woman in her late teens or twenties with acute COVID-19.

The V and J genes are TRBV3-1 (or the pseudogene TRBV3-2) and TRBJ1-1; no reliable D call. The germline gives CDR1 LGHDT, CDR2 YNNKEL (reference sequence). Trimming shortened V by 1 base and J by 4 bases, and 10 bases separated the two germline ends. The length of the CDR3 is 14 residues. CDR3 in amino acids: CASSQVGLSTEAFF. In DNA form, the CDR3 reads TGTGCCAGCAGCCAAGTTGGACTCTCCACTGAAGCTTTCTTT.

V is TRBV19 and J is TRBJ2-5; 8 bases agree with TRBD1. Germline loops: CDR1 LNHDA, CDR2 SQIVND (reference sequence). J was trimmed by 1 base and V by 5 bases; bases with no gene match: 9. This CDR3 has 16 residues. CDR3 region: CASSSTGEPGQETQYF. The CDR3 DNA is TGTGCCAGTAGTTCGACAGGGGAACCTGGCCAAGAGACCCAGTACTTC.

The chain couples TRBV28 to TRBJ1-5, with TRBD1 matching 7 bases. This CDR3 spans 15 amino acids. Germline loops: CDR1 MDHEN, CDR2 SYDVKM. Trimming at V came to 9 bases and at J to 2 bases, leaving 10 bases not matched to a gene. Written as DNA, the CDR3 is TGTGCCAGTAGCAGGGGGTCGGCGGGCAATCAGCCCCAGCATTTT. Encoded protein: CASSRGSAGNQPQHF.

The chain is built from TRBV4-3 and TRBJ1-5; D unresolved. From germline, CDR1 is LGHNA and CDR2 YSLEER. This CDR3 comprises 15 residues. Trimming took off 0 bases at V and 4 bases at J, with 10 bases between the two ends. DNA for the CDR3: TGCGCCAGCAGCCAAGATGATTACGGGAATCAGCCCCAGCATTTT. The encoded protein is CASSQDDYGNQPQHF.

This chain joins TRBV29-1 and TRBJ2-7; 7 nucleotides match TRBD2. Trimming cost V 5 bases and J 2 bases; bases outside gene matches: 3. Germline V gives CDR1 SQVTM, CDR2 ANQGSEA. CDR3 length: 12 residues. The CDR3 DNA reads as TGCAGCGTTACGGCGGGAGCCTACGAGCAGTACTTC. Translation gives CSVTAGAYEQYF.

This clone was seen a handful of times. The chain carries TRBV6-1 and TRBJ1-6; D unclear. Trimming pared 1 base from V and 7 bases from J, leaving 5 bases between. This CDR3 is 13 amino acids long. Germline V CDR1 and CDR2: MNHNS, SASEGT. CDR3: CASSEVQNSPLHF. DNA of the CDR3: TGTGCCAGCAGTGAAGTCCAGAATTCACCCCTCCACTTT.

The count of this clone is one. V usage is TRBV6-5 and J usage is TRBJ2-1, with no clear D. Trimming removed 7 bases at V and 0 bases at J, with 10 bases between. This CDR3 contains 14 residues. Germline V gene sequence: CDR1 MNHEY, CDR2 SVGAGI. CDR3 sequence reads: CASKVEYSYNEQFF. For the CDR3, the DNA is TGTGCCAGCAAGGTGGAGTACTCCTACAATGAGCAGTTCTTC.

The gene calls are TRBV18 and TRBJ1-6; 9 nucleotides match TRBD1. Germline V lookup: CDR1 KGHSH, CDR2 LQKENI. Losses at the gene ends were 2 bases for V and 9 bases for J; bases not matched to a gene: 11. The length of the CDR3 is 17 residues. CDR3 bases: TGTGCCAGCTCACCAAGAGTAGAGACAGGGGGTAGTTCACCCCTCCACTTT. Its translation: CASSPRVETGGSSPLHF.

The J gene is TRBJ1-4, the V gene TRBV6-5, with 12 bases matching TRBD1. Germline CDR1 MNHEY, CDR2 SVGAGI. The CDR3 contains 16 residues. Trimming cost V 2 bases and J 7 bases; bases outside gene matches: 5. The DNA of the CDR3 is TGTGCCAGCAGTTACGGGACAGGGGGCGAAGGTGAAAAACTGTTTTTT. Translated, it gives CASSYGTGGEGEKLFF.

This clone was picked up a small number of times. CDR3 sequence: CASSLGTAFQEGYTF. Written as DNA, the CDR3 is TGTGCCAGCAGCTTAGGGACAGCCTTCCAGGAGGGCTACACCTTC. The V call is TRBV7-9, the J call TRBJ1-2, with D possibly TRBD1 on 6 matching bases. The V and J ends lost 1 base and 8 bases respectively, with 17 bases between them. The CDR3 spans 15 residues. Germline V gives CDR1 SEHNR, CDR2 FQNEAQ (reference sequence).

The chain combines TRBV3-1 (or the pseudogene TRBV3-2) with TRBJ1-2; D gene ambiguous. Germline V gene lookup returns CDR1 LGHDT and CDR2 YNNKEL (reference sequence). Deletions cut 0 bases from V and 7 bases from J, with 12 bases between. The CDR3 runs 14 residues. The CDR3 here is CASSQEPREAGYTF. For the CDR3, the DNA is TGTGCCAGCAGCCAAGAGCCCCGGGAGGCTGGCTACACCTTC.

The chain's CDR3 is CASSTRQAKNIQYF. Here the CDR3 DNA reads TGTGCCAGCAGCACGAGACAAGCCAAAAACATTCAGTACTTC. V usage is TRBV5-6 and J usage is TRBJ2-4; D is undetermined. Germline assignment: CDR1 SGHDT and CDR2 YYEEEE. The CDR3 sequence is 14 residues long. V was clipped by 4 bases and J by 0 bases, with 8 bases between them.

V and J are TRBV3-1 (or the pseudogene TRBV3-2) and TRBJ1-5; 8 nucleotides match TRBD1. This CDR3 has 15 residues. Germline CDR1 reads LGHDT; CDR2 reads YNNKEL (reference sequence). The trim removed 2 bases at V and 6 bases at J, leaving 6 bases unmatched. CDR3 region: CASSQNPGGVQPQHF. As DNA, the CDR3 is TGTGCCAGCAGCCAAAACCCAGGGGGCGTTCAGCCCCAGCATTTT.

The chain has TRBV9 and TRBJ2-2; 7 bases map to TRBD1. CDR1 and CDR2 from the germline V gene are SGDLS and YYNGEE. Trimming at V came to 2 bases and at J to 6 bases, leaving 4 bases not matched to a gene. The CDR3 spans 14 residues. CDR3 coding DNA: TGTGCCAGCAGCGTGGTCACAGGGGCCGGGGAGCTGTTTTTT. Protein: CASSVVTGAGELFF.

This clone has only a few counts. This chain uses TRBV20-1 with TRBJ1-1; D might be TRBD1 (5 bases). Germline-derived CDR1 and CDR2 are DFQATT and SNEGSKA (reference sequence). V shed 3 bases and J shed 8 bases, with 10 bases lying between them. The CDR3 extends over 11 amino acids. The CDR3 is CSARKTVEAFF. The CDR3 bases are TGCAGTGCTAGGAAGACAGTCGAAGCTTTCTTT.

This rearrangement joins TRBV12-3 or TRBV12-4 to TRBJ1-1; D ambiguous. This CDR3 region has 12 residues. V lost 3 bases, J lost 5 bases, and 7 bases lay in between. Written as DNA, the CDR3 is TGTGCCAGCAGTTTTATTTCTACTGAAGCTTTCTTT. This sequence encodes CASSFISTEAFF.

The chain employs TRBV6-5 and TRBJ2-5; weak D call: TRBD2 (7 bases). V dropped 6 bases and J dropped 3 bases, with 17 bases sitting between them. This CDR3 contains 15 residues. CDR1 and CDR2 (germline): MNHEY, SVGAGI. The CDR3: CASRGGGASEETQYF. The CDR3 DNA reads TGTGCCAGCAGGGGCGGGGGCGCCTCCGAAGAGACCCAGTACTTC.

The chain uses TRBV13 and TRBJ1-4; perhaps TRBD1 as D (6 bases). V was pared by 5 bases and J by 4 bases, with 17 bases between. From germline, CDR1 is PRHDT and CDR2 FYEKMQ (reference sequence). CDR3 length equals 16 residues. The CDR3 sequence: CASSTRTVRGNEKLFF. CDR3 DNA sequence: TGTGCCAGCAGCACCCGGACAGTCCGGGGTAATGAAAAACTGTTTTTT.

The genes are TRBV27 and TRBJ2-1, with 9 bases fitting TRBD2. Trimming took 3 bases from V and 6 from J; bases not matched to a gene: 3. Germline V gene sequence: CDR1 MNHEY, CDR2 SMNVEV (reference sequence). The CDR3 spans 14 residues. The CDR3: CASSFGGRANEQFF. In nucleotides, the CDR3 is TGTGCCAGCAGTTTTGGCGGGAGGGCCAATGAGCAGTTCTTC.

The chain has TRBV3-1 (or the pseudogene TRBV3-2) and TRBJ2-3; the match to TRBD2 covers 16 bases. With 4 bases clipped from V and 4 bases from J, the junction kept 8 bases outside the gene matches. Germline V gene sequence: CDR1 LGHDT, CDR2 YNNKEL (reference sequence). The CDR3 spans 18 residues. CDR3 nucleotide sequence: TGTGCCAGCAGCCTTCTCTTAGGGACTAGCGGGGGGGCAGATACGCAGTATTTT. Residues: CASSLLLGTSGGADTQYF.

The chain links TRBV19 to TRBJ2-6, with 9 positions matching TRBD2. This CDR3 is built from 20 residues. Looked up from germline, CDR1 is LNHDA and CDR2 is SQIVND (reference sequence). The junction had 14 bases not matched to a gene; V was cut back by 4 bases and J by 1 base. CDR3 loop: CASSRIRSYSGSSGANVLTF. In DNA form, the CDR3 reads TGTGCCAGTAGTAGAATCCGGTCCTATAGCGGGAGTTCTGGGGCCAACGTCCTGACTTTC.

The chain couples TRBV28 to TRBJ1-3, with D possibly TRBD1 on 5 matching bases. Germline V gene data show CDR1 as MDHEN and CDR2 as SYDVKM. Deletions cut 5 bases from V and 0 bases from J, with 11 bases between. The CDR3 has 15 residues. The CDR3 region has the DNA TGTGCCAGCAGTGAAGACAGTTTCTCTGGAAACACCATATATTTT. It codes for CASSEDSFSGNTIYF.

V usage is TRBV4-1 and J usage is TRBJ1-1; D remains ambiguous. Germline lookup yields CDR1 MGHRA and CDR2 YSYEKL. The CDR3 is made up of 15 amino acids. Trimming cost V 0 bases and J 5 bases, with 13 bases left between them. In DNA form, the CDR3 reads TGCGCCAGCAGCCAAGAATCCAGGTCCAGGACTGAAGCTTTCTTT. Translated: CASSQESRSRTEAFF.

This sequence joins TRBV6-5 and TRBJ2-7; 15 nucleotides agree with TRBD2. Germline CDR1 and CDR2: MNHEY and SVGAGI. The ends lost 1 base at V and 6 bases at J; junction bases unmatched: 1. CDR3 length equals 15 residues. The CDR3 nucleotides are TGTGCCAGCAGTTACTTGGGACTAGCGGGAGGCGAGCAGTACTTC. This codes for CASSYLGLAGGEQYF.

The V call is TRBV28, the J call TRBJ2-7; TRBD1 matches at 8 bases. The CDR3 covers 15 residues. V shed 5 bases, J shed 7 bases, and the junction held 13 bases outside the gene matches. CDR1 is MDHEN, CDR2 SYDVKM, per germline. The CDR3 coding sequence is TGTGCCAGCAGTCTGGTAGGACAGGGAGTAGAGGAGCAGTACTTC. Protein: CASSLVGQGVEEQYF. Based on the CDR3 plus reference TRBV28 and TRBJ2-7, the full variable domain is DVKVTQSSRYLVKRTGEKVFLECVQDMDHENMFWYRQDPGLGLRLIYFSYDVKMKEKGDIPEGYSVSREKKERFSLILESASTNQTSMYLCASSLVGQGVEEQYFGPGTRLTVT.